These T cell receptor beta chains were read from a single sample in a study of blood T cell repertoires in COVID-19. Sequencing used immunoSEQ multiplex PCR; TCRdb keeps in-frame clones, though not all of them. The sample lists around 270,000 clones, approximately 80% occurring once. Sample: peripheral blood. The receptors stem from a man aged 55-75 years with acute or convalescent COVID-19. The CDR3 runs from the conserved cysteine through the conserved F or W. Each record gives: V gene, clone size, D gene, J gene, CDR3 protein, CDR3 DNA. D genes are given only for firm matches. Clone size is shown for a subset of rows, as once, few, many or a class of expanded clone.

>TRBV10-2|NA|NA|TRBJ1-6
CASSEGQPSPLHF
TGCGCCAGCAGTGAGGGACAGCCTTCACCCCTCCACTTT
>TRBV27|NA|TRBD1|TRBJ2-7
CASSFGTGAYEQYF
TGTGCCAGCAGTTTCGGGACAGGGGCGTACGAGCAGTACTTC
>TRBV7-8|NA|TRBD1|TRBJ2-7
CASSLSLTGGTLEQYF
TGTGCCAGCAGCTTATCTCTGACAGGGGGGACTCTCGAGCAGTACTTC
>TRBV7-2|once|NA|TRBJ1-6
CASSLAGQHNSPLHF
TGTGCCAGCAGCTTAGCGGGCCAGCATAATTCACCCCTCCACTTT
>TRBV9|few|TRBD2|TRBJ2-3
CASSPHMGRGGTDTQYF
TGTGCCAGCAGCCCTCATATGGGGCGGGGGGGCACAGATACGCAGTATTTT
>TRBV6-5|once|TRBD1|TRBJ2-7
CASSYSTGGAYEQYF
TGTGCCAGCAGTTACAGCACAGGGGGTGCCTACGAGCAGTACTTC
>TRBV5-1|NA|TRBD2|TRBJ2-4
CASSLATSGGAKNIQYF
TGCGCCAGCAGCTTGGCCACTAGCGGGGGAGCCAAAAACATTCAGTACTTC
>TRBV5-1|NA|NA|TRBJ1-4
CASTGGHLDEKLFF
TGCGCCAGCACCGGGGGGCACTTGGACGAAAAACTGTTTTTT
>TRBV20-1|NA|NA|TRBJ1-1
CSARDNTEAFF
TGCAGTGCTAGAGATAATACTGAAGCTTTCTTT
>TRBV7-3|NA|TRBD1|TRBJ1-2
CASSLSPGQGIHGYTF
TGTGCCAGCAGCTTATCTCCGGGACAGGGGATTCATGGCTACACCTTC
>TRBV19|NA|TRBD2|TRBJ2-7
CASSMGLAGASYEQYF
TGTGCCAGTAGTATGGGACTAGCGGGAGCCTCCTACGAGCAGTACTTC
>TRBV18|NA|NA|TRBJ2-1
CASSDRIREQFF
TGTGCCAGCTCAGACAGGATTCGTGAGCAGTTCTTC
>TRBV6-2/TRBV6-3|NA|NA|TRBJ2-3
CASSYKWDLGTDTQYF
TGTGCCAGCAGTTACAAGTGGGACTTGGGCACAGATACGCAGTATTTT
>TRBV5-4|NA|TRBD2|TRBJ2-7
CASSLRLAGAKGYYEQYF
TGTGCCAGCAGCTTGAGACTAGCGGGAGCGAAGGGCTACTACGAGCAGTACTTC
>TRBV7-8|NA|TRBD1|TRBJ2-7
CASSTQTGGVYEQYF
TGTGCCAGCAGCACTCAGACAGGGGGAGTCTACGAGCAGTACTTC
>TRBV29-1|NA|NA|TRBJ2-1
CSVGNRGNEQFF
TGCAGCGTTGGGAACCGAGGGAATGAGCAGTTCTTC
>TRBV19|NA|TRBD1|TRBJ1-2
CASSSPRDRGRLNYGYTF
TGTGCCAGTAGTTCACCCCGGGACAGGGGCCGCCTTAACTATGGCTACACCTTC
>TRBV5-1|NA|NA|TRBJ2-3
CASTYGTTDTQYF
TGCGCCAGCACCTACGGGACAACAGATACGCAGTATTTT
>TRBV5-8|NA|TRBD1|TRBJ2-7
CASSLAMGQGVSYEQYF
TGTGCCAGCAGCTTGGCCATGGGACAGGGGGTTTCCTACGAGCAGTACTTC
>TRBV3-1/TRBV3-2|NA|NA|TRBJ2-3
CASSQGSATDTQYF
TGTGCCAGCAGCCAAGGATCTGCGACAGATACGCAGTATTTT
>TRBV25-1|NA|NA|TRBJ1-1
CASSESGLKAFF
TGTGCCAGCAGTGAATCCGGACTGAAAGCTTTCTTT
>TRBV5-1|NA|NA|TRBJ2-7
CASSLAAGSMYEQYF
TGCGCCAGCAGCTTGGCGGCGGGATCTATGTACGAGCAGTACTTC
>TRBV29-1|NA|TRBD1|TRBJ1-1
CSATSGGGRTEAFF
TGCAGCGCCACCTCAGGGGGTGGCAGAACTGAAGCTTTCTTT
>TRBV14|NA|NA|TRBJ1-1
CASSLIRGPRTEAFF
TGTGCCAGCAGCCTGATCAGGGGACCGAGGACTGAAGCTTTCTTT
>TRBV5-1|NA|NA|TRBJ1-1
CASSLRTGGRTTEAFF
TGCGCCAGCAGCCTTAGGACGGGGGGGAGGACCACTGAAGCTTTCTTT
>TRBV10-3|NA|TRBD2|TRBJ2-1
CAISDHLSGRAFYNEQFF
TGTGCCATCAGTGACCATCTTAGCGGGAGGGCCTTCTACAATGAGCAGTTCTTC
>TRBV6-5|NA|TRBD1|TRBJ1-5
CASRSGTGGNQPQHF
TGTGCCAGCAGGTCCGGGACAGGGGGCAATCAGCCCCAGCATTTT
>TRBV5-1|NA|NA|TRBJ1-1
CASRKPGQGFRNTEAFF
TGCGCCAGCAGGAAACCGGGACAAGGATTTCGGAACACTGAAGCTTTCTTT
>TRBV23-1|NA|NA|TRBJ1-2
CASSHGGRRGVGYTF
TGCGCCAGCAGTCATGGTGGAAGGAGGGGAGTTGGCTACACCTTC
>TRBV18|NA|TRBD1|TRBJ1-2
CASSENEGGGGYTF
TGTGCCAGCTCAGAGAACGAAGGGGGCGGTGGCTACACCTTC
>TRBV18|NA|TRBD1|TRBJ1-1
CASSAGQRSSEAFF
TGTGCCAGCTCAGCGGGACAGAGAAGTTCTGAAGCTTTCTTT
>TRBV27|once|TRBD2|TRBJ2-7
CASSYSGPSSYEQYF
TGTGCCAGCAGCTATAGCGGGCCGAGCTCCTACGAGCAGTACTTC
>TRBV4-3|NA|NA|TRBJ2-7
CASSQEASYEQYF
TGCGCCAGCAGCCAAGAGGCCAGCTACGAGCAGTACTTC
>TRBV5-8|NA|NA|TRBJ1-1
CASSLEGSQAFF
TGTGCCAGCAGCCTCGAGGGCAGTCAAGCTTTCTTT
>TRBV4-1|NA|NA|TRBJ2-3
CASSQHLDSDTQYF
TGCGCCAGCAGCCAACACCTAGATTCGGATACGCAGTATTTT
>TRBV12-3/TRBV12-4|few|TRBD1|TRBJ1-4
CASRTGRFEKLFF
TGTGCCAGTAGGACAGGGCGGTTCGAAAAACTGTTTTTT
>TRBV10-3|NA|NA|TRBJ2-7
CAIYPGVGNEQYF
TGTGCCATCTACCCGGGGGTGGGAAACGAGCAGTACTTC
>TRBV29-1|NA|NA|TRBJ2-3
CSVGFGTSTDTQYF
TGCAGCGTTGGCTTTGGTACTAGCACAGATACGCAGTATTTT
>TRBV29-1|few|NA|TRBJ1-2
CSVEFGDGYTF
TGCAGCGTTGAATTCGGGGATGGCTACACCTTC
>TRBV5-6|NA|NA|TRBJ2-3
CASSLLIRTDTQYF
TGTGCCAGCAGCTTGTTAATTCGCACAGATACGCAGTATTTT
>TRBV9|once|TRBD1|TRBJ1-1
CASSVAQGEYTEAFF
TGTGCCAGCAGCGTAGCACAGGGGGAATACACTGAAGCTTTCTTT
>TRBV7-3|NA|TRBD2|TRBJ2-7
CASSLHGTSGIYEQYF
TGTGCCAGCAGCTTACACGGGACTAGCGGGATCTACGAGCAGTACTTC
>TRBV19|NA|TRBD2|TRBJ2-3
CASSMIPLAGIRTDTQYF
TGTGCCAGTAGTATGATCCCTCTAGCGGGGATCCGCACAGATACGCAGTATTTT
>TRBV11-2|NA|NA|TRBJ2-1
CASSLGASREQFF
TGTGCCAGCAGCTTAGGAGCTAGCCGCGAGCAGTTCTTC
>TRBV29-1|NA|NA|TRBJ1-2
CSEFGRDYGYTF
TGCAGCGAATTTGGTAGAGACTATGGCTACACCTTC
>TRBV7-2|NA|NA|TRBJ1-1
CASSLFQLGGGTEAFF
TGTGCCAGCAGCTTATTTCAGCTCGGAGGTGGCACTGAAGCTTTCTTT
>TRBV4-2|NA|TRBD2|TRBJ2-3
CASSQELVAGGADTQYF
TGTGCCAGCAGCCAAGAATTGGTAGCGGGAGGGGCGGATACGCAGTATTTT
>TRBV7-9|NA|TRBD2|TRBJ2-1
CASSPRRGRLYNEQFF
TGTGCCAGCAGCCCTCGTCGCGGGAGGCTTTACAATGAGCAGTTCTTC
>TRBV15|NA|NA|TRBJ2-5
CATSRDWRGGETQYF
TGTGCCACCAGCAGAGATTGGCGGGGAGGAGAGACCCAGTACTTC
>TRBV9|few|TRBD2|TRBJ2-5
CASSVESGTSSETQYF
TGTGCCAGCAGCGTAGAGAGCGGGACTAGTTCGGAGACCCAGTACTTC
>TRBV6-5|NA|TRBD1|TRBJ1-2
CASSPRGTGVGYTF
TGTGCCAGCAGTCCAAGAGGGACAGGGGTTGGCTACACCTTC
>TRBV5-6|NA|NA|TRBJ2-1
CASSSETTGRILRFF
TGTGCCAGCAGCTCCGAAACGACAGGGAGGATTCTTCGGTTCTTC
>TRBV19|NA|NA|TRBJ2-3
CASSIGQFTDTQYF
TGTGCCAGTAGTATCGGACAGTTCACAGATACGCAGTATTTT